Listed below are T cell receptor beta chains from one sample, sequenced in a study of T cell responses to AZD1222 COVID-19 vaccine. Sequencing used immunoSEQ multiplex PCR; TCRdb keeps in-frame clones, though not all of them. This sample has about 140,000 clones, with 80% to 90% found just once. Here the sequenced sample was peripheral blood, taken on day 0 of AZD1222 vaccination. The origin of the receptors is an adult in good health. Both conserved end residues are part of each CDR3. The D gene is left open where the match is weak. Clone size is not always given. Where it is, it says once, few, many or a class for expanded clones.

j_call: TRBJ2-1; v_call: TRBV19; d_call: NA; clone_size: NA; cdr3_nt: TGTGCCAGTAGTATAGGACGAGCTAGGGGCGGCAATGAGCAGTTCTTC; cdr3_aa: CASSIGRARGGNEQFF
j_call: TRBJ1-5; v_call: TRBV5-5; d_call: NA; clone_size: NA; cdr3_nt: TGTGCCAGCAGCCCCGAACTGGACATAGGAAATCAGCCCCAGCATTTT; cdr3_aa: CASSPELDIGNQPQHF
j_call: TRBJ2-1; v_call: TRBV27; d_call: TRBD2; clone_size: NA; cdr3_nt: TGTGCCAGCAGTTTATCGGGGACTAGCGGGAGCTATGAGCAGTTCTTC; cdr3_aa: CASSLSGTSGSYEQFF
j_call: TRBJ1-1; v_call: TRBV3-1/TRBV3-2; d_call: NA; clone_size: NA; cdr3_nt: TGTGCCAGCAGCCAAAAGACTGAAGCTTTCTTT; cdr3_aa: CASSQKTEAFF
j_call: TRBJ2-6; v_call: TRBV7-6; d_call: NA; clone_size: NA; cdr3_nt: TGTGCCAGCAGCCATAGGGGGGAAGGGGCCAACGTCCTGACTTTC; cdr3_aa: CASSHRGEGANVLTF
j_call: TRBJ2-2; v_call: TRBV14; d_call: TRBD1; clone_size: NA; cdr3_nt: TGTGCCAGCAGCCAAGATTTGACGGTCGGGACAGGGTCGGCCGGGGAGCTGTTTTTT; cdr3_aa: CASSQDLTVGTGSAGELFF
j_call: TRBJ1-2; v_call: TRBV10-3; d_call: TRBD1; clone_size: NA; cdr3_nt: TGTGCCATCAGTAGGACAGGGCTGGAAGGTGGCTACACCTTC; cdr3_aa: CAISRTGLEGGYTF
j_call: TRBJ1-5; v_call: TRBV9; d_call: NA; clone_size: NA; cdr3_nt: TGTGCCAGCAGCGTAGGACAGACCAATCAGCCCCAGCATTTT; cdr3_aa: CASSVGQTNQPQHF
j_call: TRBJ2-7; v_call: TRBV27; d_call: NA; clone_size: few; cdr3_nt: TGTGCCAGCAGTTTCCTCGGGCCTTCCTACGAGCAGTACTTC; cdr3_aa: CASSFLGPSYEQYF
j_call: TRBJ1-5; v_call: TRBV7-2; d_call: TRBD1; clone_size: NA; cdr3_nt: TGTGCCAGCAGCTGGACAGGGGGCACCAATCAGCCCCAGCATTTT; cdr3_aa: CASSWTGGTNQPQHF
j_call: TRBJ1-2; v_call: TRBV27; d_call: TRBD1; clone_size: NA; cdr3_nt: TGTGCCAGCAGGCGCCCGGGACAGGGCGACTATGGCTACACCTTC; cdr3_aa: CASRRPGQGDYGYTF
j_call: TRBJ1-1; v_call: TRBV7-2; d_call: TRBD1; clone_size: NA; cdr3_nt: TGTGCCAGCAGCAGGACCGGGACAGGGGGCACTGAAGCTTTCTTT; cdr3_aa: CASSRTGTGGTEAFF
j_call: TRBJ1-5; v_call: TRBV27; d_call: NA; clone_size: NA; cdr3_nt: TGTGCCAGCAGTTTAAAGGGTTATAGCAATCAGCCCCAGCATTTT; cdr3_aa: CASSLKGYSNQPQHF
j_call: TRBJ1-2; v_call: TRBV6-6; d_call: NA; clone_size: once; cdr3_nt: TGTGCCAGCAGTTACAAGGATGGATATGGCTACACCTTC; cdr3_aa: CASSYKDGYGYTF
j_call: TRBJ1-2; v_call: TRBV4-3; d_call: NA; clone_size: medium-sized; cdr3_nt: TGCGCCAGCAGCCAAGTTCGCGCGGTCTATGGCTACACCTTC; cdr3_aa: CASSQVRAVYGYTF
j_call: TRBJ2-7; v_call: TRBV6-5; d_call: TRBD2; clone_size: NA; cdr3_nt: TGTGCCAGTCATCGGGCGGGAGGGGGCTCCTACGAGCAGTACTTC; cdr3_aa: CASHRAGGGSYEQYF
j_call: TRBJ1-3; v_call: TRBV4-3; d_call: NA; clone_size: NA; cdr3_nt: TGCGCCAGCAGCCAAGATGAAGTAGACTGGGGGATCTCTGGAAACACCATATATTTT; cdr3_aa: CASSQDEVDWGISGNTIYF
j_call: TRBJ2-2; v_call: TRBV14; d_call: NA; clone_size: once; cdr3_nt: TGTGCCAGCAGCAGGGGGACGTCGAACACCGGGGAGCTGTTTTTT; cdr3_aa: CASSRGTSNTGELFF
j_call: TRBJ1-1; v_call: TRBV11-2; d_call: NA; clone_size: NA; cdr3_nt: TGTGCCAGCAGCTCGGACGGACGATACGGGTTCTTT; cdr3_aa: CASSSDGRYGFF
j_call: TRBJ2-7; v_call: TRBV28; d_call: NA; clone_size: once; cdr3_nt: TGTGCCAGCAGTTTATCGGGAAGGGGCGAGCAGTACTTC; cdr3_aa: CASSLSGRGEQYF
j_call: TRBJ2-1; v_call: TRBV19; d_call: TRBD2; clone_size: NA; cdr3_nt: TGTGCCAGTAGTACCCGACTAGCGGGAGAAGTTCCAAATAACAATGAGCAGTTCTTC; cdr3_aa: CASSTRLAGEVPNNNEQFF
j_call: TRBJ1-3; v_call: TRBV7-9; d_call: TRBD1; clone_size: NA; cdr3_nt: TGTGCCAGCAGCATTTCAAGGACAGGGGGGAACACCATATATTTT; cdr3_aa: CASSISRTGGNTIYF
j_call: TRBJ2-2; v_call: TRBV7-3; d_call: NA; clone_size: NA; cdr3_nt: TGTGCCAGCAGCCCCCGGACTGCTACACCCGGGGAGCTGTTTTTT; cdr3_aa: CASSPRTATPGELFF
j_call: TRBJ1-5; v_call: TRBV2; d_call: NA; clone_size: NA; cdr3_nt: TGTGCCAGCGAACGGGACATCAATCAGCCCCAGCATTTT; cdr3_aa: CASERDINQPQHF
j_call: TRBJ1-4; v_call: TRBV6-6; d_call: NA; clone_size: once; cdr3_nt: TGTGCCAGCACCCCGGGTGGCGGGGTAGAAAAACTGTTTTTT; cdr3_aa: CASTPGGGVEKLFF
j_call: TRBJ1-2; v_call: TRBV28; d_call: NA; clone_size: NA; cdr3_nt: TGTGCCAGCAGTTTAGGGCAGGGATATCGCTATGGCTACACCTTC; cdr3_aa: CASSLGQGYRYGYTF
j_call: TRBJ1-6; v_call: TRBV11-2; d_call: NA; clone_size: NA; cdr3_nt: TGTGCCAGCAGACCGGGGCGGGGGCAGGGTTCACCCCTCCACTTT; cdr3_aa: CASRPGRGQGSPLHF
j_call: TRBJ1-2; v_call: TRBV5-1; d_call: TRBD1; clone_size: NA; cdr3_nt: TGCGCCAGCAGCTTGGTCCAGGGGGCTGGCTACACCTTC; cdr3_aa: CASSLVQGAGYTF
j_call: TRBJ2-7; v_call: TRBV4-1; d_call: NA; clone_size: NA; cdr3_nt: TGCGCCAGCAGCCACCCCCTTCGGACAGCGTTCTACGAGCAGTACTTC; cdr3_aa: CASSHPLRTAFYEQYF
j_call: TRBJ1-2; v_call: TRBV7-2; d_call: TRBD1; clone_size: NA; cdr3_nt: TGTGCCAGCAGCACCCAGGACAGGGGCTATGGCTACACCTTC; cdr3_aa: CASSTQDRGYGYTF
j_call: TRBJ1-1; v_call: TRBV6-2/TRBV6-3; d_call: NA; clone_size: NA; cdr3_nt: TGTGCCAGCAGTTACAAGGGCCGATATCGTGAAGCTTTCTTT; cdr3_aa: CASSYKGRYREAFF
j_call: TRBJ1-1; v_call: TRBV6-5; d_call: NA; clone_size: NA; cdr3_nt: TGTGCCAGCAGTCCGACTGACGGTCCGAACACTGAAGCTTTCTTT; cdr3_aa: CASSPTDGPNTEAFF
j_call: TRBJ2-5; v_call: TRBV5-5; d_call: NA; clone_size: NA; cdr3_nt: TGTGCCAGCAGCTCCTTGACAGCCGCGGAGACCCAGTACTTC; cdr3_aa: CASSSLTAAETQYF
j_call: TRBJ2-5; v_call: TRBV5-1; d_call: TRBD2; clone_size: once; cdr3_nt: TGCGCCAGCAGCTTGGGACTAGCGGGAGGGCTGCAGCAGACCCAGTACTTC; cdr3_aa: CASSLGLAGGLQQTQYF
j_call: TRBJ2-7; v_call: TRBV6-5; d_call: TRBD1; clone_size: once; cdr3_nt: TGTGCCAGCAGTCCGGGACAGGGGGGGTACGAGCAGTACTTC; cdr3_aa: CASSPGQGGYEQYF
j_call: TRBJ2-1; v_call: TRBV21-1; d_call: NA; clone_size: NA; cdr3_nt: TGTGCCAGCAGCAAAAGCGGTTATAGGTCGGTAGGGCGGGTGCGGGTTTCCTCCTACAATGAGCAGTTCTTC; cdr3_aa: CASSKSGYRSVGRVRVSSYNEQFF
j_call: TRBJ2-1; v_call: TRBV27; d_call: TRBD2; clone_size: NA; cdr3_nt: TGTGCCACCATTAAAGGGCGGGAGACTTTCAATGAGCAGTTCTTC; cdr3_aa: CATIKGRETFNEQFF
j_call: TRBJ1-2; v_call: TRBV28; d_call: TRBD1; clone_size: NA; cdr3_nt: TGTGCCAGCAGCCTCTTTAAGGGGGCGCTCTCAGGCTACACCTTC; cdr3_aa: CASSLFKGALSGYTF
j_call: TRBJ2-7; v_call: TRBV7-2; d_call: NA; clone_size: NA; cdr3_nt: TGTGCCAGCAGCTTAGGAGGGGGCGGGGGCTCCTACGAGCAGTACTTC; cdr3_aa: CASSLGGGGGSYEQYF
j_call: TRBJ2-2; v_call: TRBV19; d_call: TRBD1; clone_size: NA; cdr3_nt: TGTGCCAGTAGTCCTCGGGACAGGAGGACCGGGGAGCTGTTTTTT; cdr3_aa: CASSPRDRRTGELFF
j_call: TRBJ2-5; v_call: TRBV11-3; d_call: NA; clone_size: NA; cdr3_nt: TGTGCCAGCAGCCAAGTTGCAGGGATGTTAAAGACCCAGTACTTC; cdr3_aa: CASSQVAGMLKTQYF
j_call: TRBJ1-1; v_call: TRBV28; d_call: NA; clone_size: NA; cdr3_nt: TGTGCCAGCAGGGTGACAGGAGGGCCGCGCACTGAAGCTTTCTTT; cdr3_aa: CASRVTGGPRTEAFF
j_call: TRBJ1-1; v_call: TRBV27; d_call: NA; clone_size: NA; cdr3_nt: TGTGCCAGCAGTTTATCGATAGGGGATTCGGGCACTGAAGCTTTCTTT; cdr3_aa: CASSLSIGDSGTEAFF
j_call: TRBJ2-7; v_call: TRBV14; d_call: NA; clone_size: NA; cdr3_nt: TGTGCCAGCAGCCAAGAGGGCCTTGGCTACGAGCAGTACTTC; cdr3_aa: CASSQEGLGYEQYF
j_call: TRBJ1-1; v_call: TRBV7-6; d_call: TRBD1; clone_size: NA; cdr3_nt: TGTGCCAGCAGCTACACCGCAGGGGGTTCGGGGGCGAGCACTGAAGCTTTCTTT; cdr3_aa: CASSYTAGGSGASTEAFF
j_call: TRBJ1-5; v_call: TRBV12-3/TRBV12-4; d_call: NA; clone_size: NA; cdr3_nt: TGTGCCAGCAGCTCCTTGGAGTCCCAGCCCCAGCATTTT; cdr3_aa: CASSSLESQPQHF
j_call: TRBJ2-3; v_call: TRBV19; d_call: NA; clone_size: NA; cdr3_nt: TGTGCCAGTACCCTGACCGGGGCCGTCACAGATACGCAGTATTTT; cdr3_aa: CASTLTGAVTDTQYF
j_call: TRBJ1-5; v_call: TRBV19; d_call: TRBD1; clone_size: NA; cdr3_nt: TGTGCCAGTAGTATAACACGGGGGACAGGGATTGGTCAGCCCCAGCATTTT; cdr3_aa: CASSITRGTGIGQPQHF
j_call: TRBJ1-3; v_call: TRBV29-1; d_call: TRBD1; clone_size: NA; cdr3_nt: TGCAGCGTTGTGCTCACAGGGGAGAACTCTGGAAACACCATATATTTT; cdr3_aa: CSVVLTGENSGNTIYF
j_call: TRBJ2-1; v_call: TRBV7-3; d_call: TRBD2; clone_size: NA; cdr3_nt: TGTGCCAGCAGCAATAAGCTAGCGGGTGACAATGAGCAGTTCTTC; cdr3_aa: CASSNKLAGDNEQFF
j_call: TRBJ2-7; v_call: TRBV4-1; d_call: NA; clone_size: few; cdr3_nt: TGCGCCAGCAGCCAAGAAGGTCCACTCCCCGGGAGAGACGAGCAGTACTTC; cdr3_aa: CASSQEGPLPGRDEQYF
j_call: TRBJ2-7; v_call: TRBV5-6; d_call: TRBD1; clone_size: NA; cdr3_nt: TGTGCCAGACAGCGAATCGGGACAGGCGACCCACCGTACTTC; cdr3_aa: CARQRIGTGDPPYF
j_call: TRBJ1-6; v_call: TRBV12-5; d_call: NA; clone_size: NA; cdr3_nt: TGTGCTAGTGGTTTGGTTCCCTTATGCGACCGGAATAATTCACCCCTCCACTTT; cdr3_aa: CASGLVPLCDRNNSPLHF
j_call: TRBJ2-1; v_call: TRBV19; d_call: TRBD2; clone_size: NA; cdr3_nt: TGTGCCAGTAGTTATAGCGGGGCGGGCAATGAGCAGTTCTTC; cdr3_aa: CASSYSGAGNEQFF
j_call: TRBJ2-1; v_call: TRBV11-3; d_call: TRBD2; clone_size: NA; cdr3_nt: TGTGCCAGCAGCTTAGCTAGCGGGACGTACAATGAGCAGTTCTTC; cdr3_aa: CASSLASGTYNEQFF
j_call: TRBJ2-7; v_call: TRBV6-2/TRBV6-3; d_call: TRBD2; clone_size: NA; cdr3_nt: TGTGCCAGCAGTTACTTGGGCGGGAGAGGCCACGAGCAGTACTTC; cdr3_aa: CASSYLGGRGHEQYF
j_call: TRBJ2-5; v_call: TRBV5-1; d_call: NA; clone_size: NA; cdr3_nt: TGCGCCAGCAGCTTGTCCGTCGGGAGAATTGGTGAGACCCAGTACTTC; cdr3_aa: CASSLSVGRIGETQYF
j_call: TRBJ2-2; v_call: TRBV24-1; d_call: NA; clone_size: NA; cdr3_nt: TGTGCCACCAGTGGAGCGGTAAACACCGGGGAGCTGTTTTTT; cdr3_aa: CATSGAVNTGELFF
j_call: TRBJ2-7; v_call: TRBV11-2; d_call: TRBD2; clone_size: NA; cdr3_nt: TGTGCCAGCAGACCCTGGGGGCGGGAGGGCTACGAGCAGTACTTC; cdr3_aa: CASRPWGREGYEQYF
j_call: TRBJ1-1; v_call: TRBV5-4; d_call: TRBD1; clone_size: NA; cdr3_nt: TGTGCCACTCTGACCGACCGGACAGGGTTGGGCACTGAAGCTTTCTTT; cdr3_aa: CATLTDRTGLGTEAFF